Listed below are T cell receptor beta chains from one sample, sequenced in a study of CD8 T cells in Susac syndrome. TCRdb passed the immunoSEQ multiplex PCR reads through MiXCR, listing each CDR3 protein once. The sample includes 75,000 to 100,000 distinct CDR3 sequences, around 94% of them seen just once. Sequencing was carried out using CD8+ T cells from PBMCs. The receptors were sampled from a human donor with Susac syndrome. Both conserved end residues are part of each CDR3. The D gene is left open where the match is weak. Some rows mark clone size as missing; the rest say once, few, many or name a class of expanded clone.

. . TRBJ2-7 TRBV6-5 CASSPRDLAPYEQYF TGTGCCAGCAGTCCCCGGGACCTCGCACCTTACGAGCAGTACTTC
TRBD1 . TRBJ1-6 TRBV6-1 CASSASGQGIPNSPLHF TGTGCCAGCAGTGCCTCAGGACAGGGGATCCCTAATTCACCCCTCCACTTT
. . TRBJ2-3 TRBV2 CASSEDGTRGPDTQYF TGTGCCAGCAGTGAGGATGGGACGAGGGGCCCAGATACGCAGTATTTT
TRBD1 few TRBJ1-6 TRBV28 CASSFWTGYSPLHF TGTGCCAGCAGTTTCTGGACAGGGTATTCACCCCTCCACTTT
TRBD2 . TRBJ2-3 TRBV2 CASSEGLAGEDTQYF TGTGCCAGCAGTGAAGGACTAGCGGGAGAAGATACGCAGTATTTT
. . TRBJ2-7 TRBV18 CASSPNSYEQYF TGTGCCAGCTCACCAAACTCCTACGAGCAGTACTTC
. . TRBJ1-5 TRBV27 CASSLSAGKPQHF TGTGCCAGCAGTTTATCCGCCGGAAAGCCCCAGCATTTT
. . TRBJ1-4 TRBV12-3/TRBV12-4 CASSPTEATNEKLFF TGTGCCAGCAGCCCAACCGAGGCGACTAATGAAAAACTGTTTTTT
TRBD2 . TRBJ2-1 TRBV20-1 CSAGTSGSDEQFF TGCAGTGCCGGGACTAGCGGGAGCGATGAGCAGTTCTTC
TRBD2 . TRBJ2-5 TRBV7-6 CASSSYRLGLGDQETQYF TGTGCCAGCAGCTCGTATCGTCTAGGACTAGGGGACCAAGAGACCCAGTACTTC
TRBD1 . TRBJ2-6 TRBV3-1 CASSRDRGSGANVLTF TGTGCCAGCAGCCGGGACAGGGGTTCGGGGGCCAACGTCCTGACTTTC
. . TRBJ2-7 TRBV7-9 CASSLAPPGEQYF TGTGCCAGCAGCTTAGCACCCCCCGGTGAGCAGTACTTC
TRBD2 . TRBJ2-1 TRBV20-1 CSASGLAGYNEQFF TGCAGTGCTAGTGGACTAGCGGGCTACAATGAGCAGTTCTTC
. . TRBJ1-1 TRBV30 CAWSDAGWGTEAFF TGTGCCTGGAGTGATGCGGGTTGGGGCACTGAAGCTTTCTTT
TRBD1 . TRBJ1-3 TRBV27 CASSDRASGNTIYF TGTGCCAGCAGCGACAGGGCCTCTGGAAACACCATATATTTT
TRBD1 . TRBJ1-4 TRBV20-1 CSARVPGQGGEKLFF TGCAGTGCTAGAGTTCCCGGACAGGGAGGTGAAAAACTGTTTTTT
. once TRBJ2-5 TRBV12-3/TRBV12-4 CASSPPLLRETQYF TGTGCCAGCAGTCCACCTCTCCTCAGGGAGACCCAGTACTTC
. . TRBJ1-5 TRBV20-1 CSALDSNQPQHF TGCAGTGCTTTGGACAGTAATCAGCCCCAGCATTTT
. . TRBJ2-3 TRBV29-1 CSVEDLLTVRGRSTDTQYF TGCAGCGTTGAGGATCTCCTGACCGTCCGGGGGCGAAGCACAGATACGCAGTATTTT
. . TRBJ1-3 TRBV25-1 CASSDAGSGNTIYF TGTGCCAGCAGTGACGCAGGGTCTGGAAACACCATATATTTT
. . TRBJ1-5 TRBV2 CASMTRGSNQPQHF TGTGCCAGCATGACGCGGGGGAGCAATCAGCCCCAGCATTTT
TRBD2 . TRBJ2-5 TRBV28 CASSRTSSWETQYF TGTGCCAGCAGTAGGACTAGCAGTTGGGAGACCCAGTACTTC
TRBD2 . TRBJ2-5 TRBV7-9 CASSSAGLQETQYF TGTGCCAGCAGCTCAGCGGGGCTACAAGAGACCCAGTACTTC
TRBD1 . TRBJ2-1 TRBV2 CASSGQGARDEQFF TGTGCCAGCTCGGGACAGGGGGCGCGGGATGAGCAGTTCTTC
TRBD2 . TRBJ2-7 TRBV4-3 CASSQEASGTYEQYF TGCGCCAGCAGCCAAGAGGCTAGCGGAACCTACGAGCAGTACTTC
. . TRBJ2-7 TRBV27 CASSLSSGRYEQYF TGTGCCAGCAGTTTATCATCGGGAAGGTACGAGCAGTACTTC
. once TRBJ2-7 TRBV12-3/TRBV12-4 CASSSFLATSYEQYF TGTGCCAGCAGCTCATTCTTAGCTACCTCCTACGAGCAGTACTTC
. . TRBJ2-7 TRBV2 CASSEVGGWVYEQYF TGTGCCAGCAGTGAGGTCGGGGGTTGGGTCTACGAGCAGTACTTC
. . TRBJ1-2 TRBV7-9 CASVPYVGYGYTF TGTGCCAGCGTGCCATATGTGGGGTATGGCTACACCTTC
TRBD2 . TRBJ2-7 TRBV30 CAWSGTSDYEQYF TGTGCCTGGAGTGGGACTAGCGACTACGAGCAGTACTTC
. . TRBJ1-1 TRBV7-9 CASSSFGEAFF TGTGCCAGCAGCTCATTCGGTGAAGCTTTCTTT
. . TRBJ2-3 TRBV2 CASSEGLGVGTDTQYF TGTGCCAGCAGTGAAGGCCTGGGGGTTGGCACAGATACGCAGTATTTT
TRBD2 . TRBJ2-3 TRBV20-1 CSARTSGRDTQYF TGCAGTGCGCGGACTAGCGGGAGAGATACGCAGTATTTT
TRBD2 . TRBJ2-3 TRBV2 CASSESGGGTDTQYF TGTGCCAGCAGTGAAAGCGGGGGTGGCACAGATACGCAGTATTTT
TRBD1 . TRBJ2-7 TRBV4-2 CASSLDRVGSYEQYF TGTGCCAGCAGCCTCGACAGGGTGGGCTCCTACGAGCAGTACTTC
TRBD1 . TRBJ2-7 TRBV7-9 CASSLEQGDSYEQYF TGTGCCAGCAGCTTAGAACAGGGGGATTCTTACGAGCAGTACTTC
. . TRBJ2-1 TRBV7-6 CASSINMVNEQFF TGTGCCAGCAGTATAAATATGGTAAATGAGCAGTTCTTC
. . TRBJ1-2 TRBV6-2/TRBV6-3 CASSYPSMGDYGYTF TGTGCCAGCAGTTACCCTTCCATGGGGGACTATGGCTACACCTTC
. once TRBJ2-1 TRBV6-5 CASSTLREDNEQFF TGTGCCAGCAGTACTCTGAGGGAAGACAATGAGCAGTTCTTC
TRBD2 . TRBJ2-5 TRBV29-1 CSVRRTSGGPGETQYF TGCAGCGTTCGACGGACTAGCGGGGGCCCGGGGGAGACCCAGTACTTC
. . TRBJ2-7 TRBV7-6 CASSWGGDTIYEQYF TGTGCCAGCAGCTGGGGAGGGGACACTATCTACGAGCAGTACTTC
TRBD1 . TRBJ2-7 TRBV23-1 CASSLSDRGSYEQYF TGCGCCAGCAGCCTCTCGGACAGGGGATCCTACGAGCAGTACTTC
. . TRBJ2-1 TRBV15 CATSRESWDEQFF TGTGCCACCAGCAGAGAATCCTGGGATGAGCAGTTCTTC
TRBD1 . TRBJ2-1 TRBV12-5 CASGFIEGTDNEQFF TGTGCTAGTGGTTTTATTGAGGGGACAGACAATGAGCAGTTCTTC
TRBD1 . TRBJ2-7 TRBV14 CASSQVSRTGTYEQYF TGTGCCAGCAGCCAAGTTAGCAGGACAGGGACGTACGAGCAGTACTTC
TRBD2 . TRBJ2-2 TRBV15 CATSRGRGSDDVLFF TGTGCCACCAGCAGAGGGCGGGGGTCCGACGACGTGCTGTTTTTT
TRBD2 once TRBJ2-7 TRBV4-2 CASSQDLPAGGSLDHEQYF TGTGCCAGCAGCCAAGATCTACCAGCGGGAGGGTCTCTAGACCACGAGCAGTACTTC
TRBD1 . TRBJ1-6 TRBV30 CAWSGGQGRNSPLHF TGTGCCTGGAGTGGCGGACAGGGACGTAATTCACCCCTCCACTTT
. . TRBJ2-7 TRBV11-1 CASSFSKLSYEQYF TGTGCCAGCAGCTTTTCGAAACTCTCCTACGAGCAGTACTTC
. . TRBJ2-5 TRBV19 CASIEQMLETQYF TGTGCCAGTATCGAACAGATGTTGGAGACCCAGTACTTC
. . TRBJ1-2 TRBV23-1 CASRDYGYTF TGCGCCAGCAGGGACTATGGCTACACCTTC